The 22 T cell receptor beta chains below come from one sample, sequenced in a study of cytomegalovirus exposure and HLA in healthy donors. Primers for the PCR totalled 60 Vbeta and 13 Jbeta. Method: immunoSEQ multiplex PCR; TCRdb's copy keeps in-frame clones and lacks some. The sample gives a few hundred thousand clones, 70% to 80% of which show up once; 2.7% is in the top ten. The sequencing input was PBMCs. Receptors originate from a woman aged 55-69 years in good health and CMV-seropositive.

This clone was counted once. The genes are TRBV10-1 and TRBJ1-4; a weak D match, TRBD1 (6 bases). The CDR3 spans 15 residues. V gave up 7 bases and J gave up 5 bases, with 17 bases separating them. Germline lookup yields CDR1 WNHNN and CDR2 SYGVQD (reference sequence). Here the CDR3 DNA reads TGCGCCAGCAACAATAGGACAGTGAAGAATGAAAAACTGTTTTTT. Residues: CASNNRTVKNEKLFF.

The V gene is TRBV5-4, the J gene TRBJ2-2; tentatively, D is TRBD2 (6 bases). Between the trimmed V and J ends, which lost 4 bases and 1 base, there was a span of 8 bases. This CDR3 is built from 14 residues. CDR1 SGHNT and CDR2 YYREEE come from the germline V gene (reference sequence). The CDR3 sequence is CASSVGGNTGELFF. DNA for the CDR3: TGTGCCAGCAGCGTCGGGGGGAACACCGGGGAGCTGTTTTTT.

The rearrangement uses TRBV21-1 and TRBJ1-1; TRBD1, the table's D call, lacks a check against the DNA. TRBV21-1 is a recognized pseudogene. The CDR3 spans 15 residues. Written as DNA, the CDR3 is TGTGCCAGCAGCAAAAGGGGCCGAGGAAACACTGAAGCTTTCTTT. The encoded protein is CASSKRGRGNTEAFF.

The chain links TRBV6-5 to TRBJ2-5; TRBD1 aligns across 7 bases. Trimming took 7 bases from V and 4 from J; bases not matched to a gene: 9. The germline V gene encodes CDR1 MNHEY and CDR2 SVGAGI. The CDR3 spans 14 residues. The CDR3 here is CASIGWDRPETQYF. The CDR3 nucleotides read TGTGCCAGCATCGGATGGGACAGACCAGAGACCCAGTACTTC.

V gene TRBV27 combines with J gene TRBJ2-2, with D maybe TRBD1 (6 bases). This CDR3 is 15 amino acids long. CDR1 is MNHEY, CDR2 SMNVEV, per germline (reference sequence). V dropped 6 bases and J dropped 4 bases, with 15 bases sitting between them. CDR3 nucleotide sequence: TGTGCCAGCAGCCAACAGGGAATGTCCACCGGGGAGCTGTTTTTT. Translation: CASSQQGMSTGELFF.

The chain is built from TRBV2 and TRBJ1-5; 7 nucleotides align to TRBD1. This CDR3 has 14 residues. The V segment lost 8 bases and the J segment 2 bases; nucleotides outside the gene matches: 6. Germline CDR1 is SNHLY and CDR2 is FYNNEI. The DNA of the CDR3 is TGTGCCAGCGGGGGAACAGGGGGCAATCAGCCCCAGCATTTT. Its protein product is CASGGTGGNQPQHF.

For the CDR3, the DNA is TGTGCCAGCAGGGAACAGGGGGCAGTTAAACAGCCCCAGCATTTT. Its protein is CASREQGAVKQPQHF. The chain uses TRBV25-1 and TRBJ1-5; TRBD1 matches at 9 bases. Germline values: CDR1 MGHDK, CDR2 SYGVNS. The CDR3 consists of 15 residues. With V trimmed by 6 bases and J by 7 bases, 10 bases remained unmatched.

The CDR3 here is CAIRGQLSDSGNTIYF. CDR3 in DNA: TGTGCCATCAGGGGACAGCTCTCTGACTCTGGAAACACCATATATTTT. This chain joins TRBV10-3 and TRBJ1-3, with 7 bases identical to TRBD1. CDR3 length: 16 residues. V gave up 6 bases and J gave up 0 bases; unmatched junction bases: 8. Germline CDR1 and CDR2: ENHRY and SYGVKD.

V gene TRBV6-1 combines with J gene TRBJ2-5; 11 nucleotides match TRBD2. Germline assignment: CDR1 MNHNS and CDR2 SASEGT. V lost 6 bases, J lost 4 bases, and 7 bases stayed unmatched. The CDR3 is made up of 15 amino acids. The CDR3 region is CASRSSGGTGETQYF. As DNA, the CDR3 is TGTGCCAGCAGATCTAGCGGGGGGACCGGAGAGACCCAGTACTTC.

The rearrangement links TRBV5-1 to TRBJ2-3; possibly TRBD2 for D (5 bases). Germline lookup yields CDR1 SGHRS and CDR2 YFSETQ. The germline V and J ends were trimmed by 0 bases and 4 bases, with 15 bases remaining between them. CDR3 length equals 16 residues. CDR3 in DNA: TGCGCCAGCAGCTTGGTTGAGAGGAGGTGGGCAGATACGCAGTATTTT. Its protein is CASSLVERRWADTQYF.

This chain connects TRBV14 to TRBJ2-1; 12 nucleotides align to TRBD1. Trimming at V came to 1 base and at J to 7 bases, leaving 11 bases not matched to a gene. Germline CDR1 reads SGHDN; CDR2 reads FVKESK. This CDR3 spans 18 amino acids. Written as DNA, the CDR3 is TGTGCCAGCAGCCAAGGGCCCACGGGACAGGGGGCTAGTAATGAGCAGTTCTTC. It yields the protein CASSQGPTGQGASNEQFF. Based on the CDR3 plus reference TRBV14 and TRBJ2-1, the full variable domain is EAGVTQFPSHSVIEKGQTVTLRCDPISGHDNLYWYRRVMGKEIKFLLHFVKESKQDESGMPNNRFLAERTGGTYSTLKVQPAELEDSGVYFCASSQGPTGQGASNEQFFGPGTRLTVL.

The count of this clone is one. CDR3 bases: TGTGCCAGCAGCCAATCCCGAAGTAGCGGTAGTGGAGAGACCCAGTACTTC. It translates to CASSQSRSSGSGETQYF. This sequence joins TRBV4-2 and TRBJ2-5; tentative D call: TRBD2 (6 bases). The CDR3 runs 17 residues. The germline CDR1 and CDR2 sequences are LGHNA and YNFKEQ. V lost 2 bases to trimming and J lost 4 bases, with 20 bases between them.

The chain recombines TRBV18 with TRBJ1-3; maybe TRBD1 (5 bases). The CDR3 has 16 residues. V lost 3 bases and J 0 bases, leaving 12 bases between the germline ends. Germline CDR1 and CDR2: KGHSH and LQKENI. CDR3 protein: CASSPQGLRSGNTIYF. CDR3 nucleotides: TGTGCCAGCTCACCCCAGGGACTGCGCTCTGGAAACACCATATATTTT.

The DNA of the CDR3 is TGTGCCAGTAGTGACAGGGACTATGGCTACACCTTC. Protein product: CASSDRDYGYTF. The V and J genes are TRBV19 and TRBJ1-2, with 7 nucleotides matching TRBD1. This CDR3 is 12 amino acids long. Trimming cost V 5 bases and J 3 bases; bases outside gene matches: 0. CDR1 is LNHDA, CDR2 SQIVND, per germline (reference sequence).

The rearrangement links TRBV4-1 to TRBJ1-4; 7 bases align to TRBD1. This CDR3 region has 16 residues. Germline V gives CDR1 MGHRA, CDR2 YSYEKL. Unmatched junction bases numbered 10, after V lost 3 bases and J lost 6 bases. The CDR3 DNA reads as TGCGCCAGCAGCCACGCCACCGGGACAGCCGATGAAAAACTGTTTTTT. Its protein product is CASSHATGTADEKLFF.

V gene TRBV7-3 combines with J gene TRBJ2-1; 8 positions agree with TRBD2. V shed 1 base, J shed 4 bases, and the junction held 6 bases outside the gene matches. The CDR3 is made up of 16 amino acids. Per germline, CDR1 SGHTA and CDR2 FQGTGA. CDR3: CASSLSSSGPYNEQFF. DNA of the CDR3: TGTGCCAGCAGCTTAAGTTCTAGCGGGCCTTACAATGAGCAGTTCTTC.

This chain links TRBV19 with TRBJ2-3; the D is unclear. The CDR3 covers 14 residues. Between the trimmed V and J ends, which lost 0 bases and 2 bases, there was a span of 6 bases. Looked up from germline, CDR1 is LNHDA and CDR2 is SQIVND (reference sequence). CDR3 sequence: CASSIDLVTDTQYF. Here the CDR3 DNA reads TGTGCCAGTAGTATAGATCTTGTCACAGATACGCAGTATTTT.

This rearrangement joins TRBV19 to TRBJ2-1; TRBD2 matches at 11 bases. CDR1 LNHDA and CDR2 SQIVND come from the germline V gene (reference sequence). CDR3 length: 15 amino acids. V gave up 8 bases and J gave up 7 bases; unmatched junction bases: 10. The chain's CDR3 is CASRRLAGGQNEQFF. The DNA for the CDR3 is TGTGCCAGTCGAAGGCTAGCGGGAGGTCAAAATGAGCAGTTCTTC.

The chain couples TRBV28 to TRBJ1-1, with D possibly being TRBD1 (6 bases). The V gene lost 5 bases and the J gene lost 8 bases, with 21 bases spanning the gap. Germline assignment: CDR1 MDHEN and CDR2 SYDVKM. The CDR3 has 15 residues. CDR3 region: CASSQLDPGQQEAFF. The CDR3 DNA reads TGTGCCAGCAGTCAGTTAGACCCGGGACAACAGGAAGCTTTCTTT.

The V and J genes are TRBV6-1 and TRBJ1-2, with D possibly matching TRBD1 (5 bases). The V end lost 2 bases, the J end lost 5 bases, and 12 bases lay between the germline ends. This CDR3 spans 14 amino acids. Germline V gene data show CDR1 as MNHNS and CDR2 as SASEGT. CDR3 bases: TGTGCCAGCAGTGAAACCCTGCAGGGATATGGCTACACCTTC. It yields the protein CASSETLQGYGYTF.

This sequence joins TRBV6-1 and TRBJ1-4, with D uncertain. Germline V CDR1 and CDR2: MNHNS, SASEGT. The V and J ends lost 3 bases and 9 bases respectively, with 11 bases between them. CDR3 length: 13 residues. The CDR3 DNA follows: TGTGCCAGCAGTGAGAGGGAGTCTCAAAAACTGTTTTTT. Translated, it gives CASSERESQKLFF.

With regard to this clone: Germline is not matched at one junction end, which may reflect a read error. J is TRBJ2-5 and V is TRBV5-4, with 9 bases matching TRBD2. The CDR3 extends over 13 amino acids. Germline V lookup: CDR1 SGHNT, CDR2 YYREEE (reference sequence). The CDR3 region is CASSLAGKEAQYF. In DNA, the CDR3 is TGTGCCAGCAGCCTAGCGGGAAAAGAGGCCCAGTACTTC.